The entry below gives a single TCR beta chain sequence along with its context. Its antigen is not known. Naive CD8 cells, CD45RO-negative and positively selected for CCR7, excluded terminally differentiated effector memory CD45RA+ cells. Profiling relied on immunoSEQ multiplex PCR, and the TCRdb table lists in-frame clones only, not all of them. The sample lists approximately 1.9 million clones; roughly 95% were seen once. This entry comes from a study of shared clonotypes between healthy human individuals. General observations from the study: Estimated richness was generally greater in naive than memory subsets.

V lost 4 bases, J lost 4 bases, and 13 bases stayed unmatched. Germline V gene lookup returns CDR1 PRHDT and CDR2 FYEKMQ (reference sequence). The CDR3 runs 16 residues. The sequence was obtained from a man younger than 35 in good health. Some clones in this sample may be carry-over from other donors' samples. The J gene is TRBJ2-7, the V gene TRBV13; 7 bases agree with TRBD1. The source material was naive CD8+ T cells from PBMCs. The CDR3 coding sequence is TGTGCCAGCAGCTCCCTCCTGGGGGACAGAGAGTACGAGCAGTACTTC. This translates into CASSSLLGDREYEQYF.